This TCR beta chain emerged from a study of blood T cell repertoires in COVID-19 (dated by TCRdb to the early 2020s). Regarding the complete study: The collaborator samples originated in the United States, Italy and Spain and spanned the acute and convalescent phases of COVID-19. Where available, HLA class I and class II types were taken from metadata supplied by the sample provider and were not determined by assay-based typing. Subjects who had been exposed to COVID-19, were actively infected with it, or had recovered from it provided the deeply sampled blood TCRbeta repertoires that made up the dataset. Nearly every sample came with metadata listing a de-identified subject ID, COVID-19 status, age in years and sex. The material from the prospective study consisted of cDNA or gDNA derived from T cells, B-cell-depleted T cells, or PBMCs. The samples were drawn from two sources: the first 160 participants of the ongoing ImmuneRACE study, and 1,200 or so subjects contributed by 6 global collaborators. The repertoires were made available in a free public database intended to serve as a resource for research on the immune response to SARS-CoV-2. The investigation overall reported the following: Clinical and demographic metadata were provided uncurated, with the amount varying by source and participant.

In the germline V gene (reference sequence), CDR1 corresponds to LNHDA and CDR2 to SQIVND. V has 3 bases trimmed and J has 2 bases trimmed; junction bases matching no gene number 3. The CDR3 holds 15 amino acids from the cysteine to the phenylalanine. The kept DNA is CDR3 alone, 45 bases in frame from the first base. At one collaborating source in Seattle, patients were enrolled during active infection and were followed longitudinally through the course of disease. Collaborating institutions collected whole blood in K2EDTA tubes following their own protocols. For TCRbeta analysis, collaborator samples were shipped as frozen whole blood, as isolated PBMCs, or as DNA extracted from either sample type. This clone turned up a few times. The antigen this receptor binds is unknown. No much larger clone is present one base from it, and per-base qualities are unavailable. The same CDR3 is also encoded by other DNA sequences in this sample.

TCRbeta CDR3 regions were amplified from genomic DNA by means of the immunoSEQ Assay, a bias-controlled multiplex PCR. The study's own analysis went as follows. Within the assay, amplification of reference gene primers was used to estimate how many nucleated cells each sample contained. To quantify the absolute abundance of each unique TCRbeta CDR3 rearrangement, sequence reads were collapsed and filtered. Productive Simpson clonality was computed per sample as the square root of Simpson's diversity index over productive rearrangements. TCRdb's version of the immuneACCESS table is confined to in-frame rearrangements and falls short of the full clone set. An unresolved V gene accounts for under half of the shortfall where checked; the remainder is of unknown origin. V, J and clone size are those of that table, while D and trimming were read from the DNA. Present in this sample are some 250,000 clones, about four fifths of which were seen just once. The ten largest account for around 7.5% of the sample.

The sample was peripheral blood. The receptor chain draws on TRBV19 and TRBJ1-5; 8 bases in the middle match TRBD1. The sequence was collected from a woman at least 80 years old with COVID-19, enrolled during active disease. The DNA sequence follows: TGTGCCAGTAGTATTAGGGGACAGGGCAATCAGCCCCAGCATTTT. It translates as CASSIRGQGNQPQHF.